This section outlines one T cell receptor (beta chain) sequence together with its context. The antigen is undetermined. Unique molecular identifiers had been added to the TCR beta cDNA libraries. The yield from roughly 1 to 10 million T cells was about 500,000 cDNA molecules in total. TCRdb re-derived calls from the PCR reads in MiXCR, one entry per CDR3 protein. The repertoire has 700,000 to 900,000 distinct CDR3 sequences, 46% of them found once; the top ten carry over 4.5%. These data originate in a study of post-analysis software for immune sequencing data. General observations from the study: Those samples that were prepared in the same batch co-clustered strongly by F measure. Controls showed lower frequencies than patients for five or six TRBV segments, and TRBV5-6, TRBV5-1 and TRBV20-1 were among these. Multiple sclerosis patients showed significantly lower normalized Chao1 diversity than controls did.

The germline CDR1 and CDR2 sequences are SQVTM and ANQGSEA. This CDR3 is 10 amino acids long. Trimming removed 2 bases at V and 5 bases at J, with 2 bases between. The source material was blood. The chain carries TRBV29-1 and TRBJ2-3; no definite D call. The TCR sequence derives from a girl aged 5-17 years with multiple sclerosis. The CDR3 coding sequence is TGCAGCGTTGAAAGAGATACGCAGTATTTT. It is translated as CSVERDTQYF.